The 18 T cell receptor beta chains listed next were all sequenced from one sample in a study of graft-versus-host responses after intestinal transplantation. Assay used: immunoSEQ multiplex PCR; TCRdb lists only in-frame clones, some missing. The data show tens of thousands of clones, roughly 90% seen once. Their antigen targets remain unknown. The sequences come from unstimulated CD8+ T cells sorted from spleen or lymph node cells, collected before transplant. These receptors originate from a human donor who was the organ donor for an intestinal transplant.

The chain has TRBV6-5 and TRBJ2-1, with TRBD2 matching over 11 bases. The J segment lost 6 bases and the V segment lost 0 bases, leaving 1 base of the junction unmatched. CDR3 length equals 15 residues. CDR1 MNHEY and CDR2 SVGAGI come from the germline V gene. CDR3 nucleotides: TGTGCCAGCAGTTACTCTAGCGGGAGGGCCAATGAGCAGTTCTTC. Its translation is CASSYSSGRANEQFF.

The rearrangement joins TRBV27 to TRBJ1-1, with TRBD1 matching over 7 bases. Trimming at V came to 4 bases and at J to 7 bases, leaving 6 bases not matched to a gene. Germline V lookup: CDR1 MNHEY, CDR2 SMNVEV (reference sequence). The CDR3 runs to 13 residues. CDR3 sequence: CASSSDRAFEAFF. The CDR3 DNA sequence: TGTGCCAGCAGTTCCGACAGGGCGTTTGAAGCTTTCTTT.

Only one count was recorded for this clone. The V gene is TRBV2, the J gene TRBJ1-4; TRBD1 agrees at 10 bases. The CDR3 length is 15 residues. V shed 7 bases, J shed 6 bases, and the junction held 8 bases outside the gene matches. CDR1 SNHLY and CDR2 FYNNEI come from the germline V gene. The CDR3 region is CASTPTGTGDEKLFF. Written as DNA, the CDR3 is TGTGCCAGCACCCCAACCGGGACAGGGGATGAAAAACTGTTTTTT.

The V call is TRBV6-1, the J call TRBJ1-4; D is ambiguous. The germline V and J ends were trimmed by 4 bases and 3 bases, with 18 bases remaining between them. Germline V gene lookup returns CDR1 MNHNS and CDR2 SASEGT. This CDR3 has 17 amino acids. The CDR3 DNA is TGTGCCAGCAGTGCCCGGGCCCCGCGGGCCCCTAATGAAAAACTGTTTTTT. Translating it yields CASSARAPRAPNEKLFF.

This chain connects TRBV27 to TRBJ1-5; 11 bases align to TRBD1. Germline CDR1 MNHEY, CDR2 SMNVEV (reference sequence). V lost 2 bases, J lost 2 bases, and 2 bases stayed unmatched. The CDR3 has 16 amino acids. In DNA form, the CDR3 reads TGTGCCAGCAGTTTAACGGGACAGGGGGGCAATCAGCCCCAGCATTTT. It translates to CASSLTGQGGNQPQHF.

The CDR3 sequence is CASSSFPPDSSTNEKLFF. The CDR3 DNA sequence: TGTGCCAGCAGTTCGTTCCCCCCCGACAGTTCAACTAATGAAAAACTGTTTTTT. The chain uses TRBV27 and TRBJ1-4; D may be TRBD1 (5 bases). Trimming stripped 4 bases from V and 0 bases from J, with 18 bases between. The germline V gene has CDR1 MNHEY and CDR2 SMNVEV (reference sequence). The CDR3 is 18 amino acids.

The V call is TRBV6-1, the J call TRBJ2-1; D call uncertain. This CDR3 is built from 14 residues. Trimming took off 4 bases at V and 8 bases at J, with 15 bases between the two ends. CDR1 is MNHNS and CDR2 is SASEGT in the germline V gene. The CDR3 region has the DNA TGTGCCAGCAGTGTAGGCACTACGGTCGATGAGCAGTTCTTC. It translates to CASSVGTTVDEQFF.

This sequence joins TRBV29-1 and TRBJ2-7; 7 bases agree with TRBD2. The CDR3 is 13 amino acids. In germline, CDR1 is SQVTM, CDR2 ANQGSEA. With 3 bases clipped from V and 7 bases from J, the junction kept 9 bases outside the gene matches. Here the CDR3 reads CSVEGGRLGEQYF. CDR3 DNA sequence: TGCAGCGTTGAGGGCGGGAGACTGGGGGAGCAGTACTTC.

The V gene is TRBV11-2, the J gene TRBJ1-4, with D uncertain. Germline CDR1 reads SGHAT; CDR2 reads FQNNGV. Trimming took 2 bases from V and 8 from J, leaving 12 bases between them. This CDR3 comprises 14 residues. CDR3 loop: CASSLRRSSEKLFF. CDR3 nucleotide sequence: TGTGCCAGCAGCTTAAGGCGGTCGTCGGAAAAACTGTTTTTT. The full variable domain, its missing parts supplied by reference TRBV11-2 and TRBJ1-4, is EAGVAQSPRYKIIEKRQSVAFWCNPISGHATLYWYQQILGQGPKLLIQFQNNGVVDDSQLPKDRFSAERLKGVDSTLKIQPAKLEDSAVYLCASSLRRSSEKLFFGSGTQLSVL.

The chain recombines TRBV6-5 with TRBJ2-7; TRBD1 matches at 9 bases. Trimming at V came to 5 bases and at J to 3 bases, leaving 5 bases not matched to a gene. Germline V lookup: CDR1 MNHEY, CDR2 SVGAGI. This CDR3 spans 14 amino acids. The CDR3 region is CASSTGGSYYEQYF. Here the CDR3 DNA reads TGTGCCAGCAGTACAGGGGGCTCTTACTACGAGCAGTACTTC.

The gene calls are TRBV28 and TRBJ1-3; 7 bases are shared with TRBD1. Per the germline V gene, CDR1 is MDHEN and CDR2 is SYDVKM. This CDR3 has 17 amino acids. The V segment lost 6 bases and the J segment 3 bases; nucleotides outside the gene matches: 14. This chain's CDR3 is CASSPGTARIGGNTIYF. The CDR3 region has the DNA TGTGCCAGCAGCCCCGGGACAGCGAGGATCGGTGGAAACACCATATATTTT.

The V and J genes are TRBV7-9 and TRBJ2-3; 8 nucleotides line up with TRBD1. The trim removed 6 bases at V and 0 bases at J, leaving 5 bases unmatched. The CDR3 spans 15 residues. Per germline, CDR1 SEHNR and CDR2 FQNEAQ (reference sequence). The CDR3: CASSWTGPSTDTQYF. The CDR3 bases are TGTGCCAGCAGTTGGACAGGGCCTAGCACAGATACGCAGTATTTT.

The chain joins TRBV7-9 to TRBJ2-1, with 10 bases aligning to TRBD1. Germline trimming cut 5 bases from V and 5 bases from J; bases unmatched to any gene: 12. CDR1 and CDR2 from the germline V gene are SEHNR and FQNEAQ (reference sequence). The CDR3 has 17 amino acids. The CDR3 loop reads CASSIRATGGANNEQFF. CDR3 nucleotide sequence: TGTGCCAGCAGCATCCGTGCGACAGGGGGCGCGAACAATGAGCAGTTCTTC.

The chain couples TRBV2 to TRBJ2-3, with 9 bases aligning to TRBD1. Germline values: CDR1 SNHLY, CDR2 FYNNEI. V trimming: 7 bases; J trimming: 4 bases; junction bases outside the gene matches: 3. This CDR3 spans 13 amino acids. The CDR3: CASIGQGPDTQYF. DNA of the CDR3: TGTGCCAGCATTGGACAGGGGCCAGATACGCAGTATTTT.

V gene TRBV6-5 combines with J gene TRBJ2-5, with a tentative D call TRBD1 (6 bases). The CDR3 consists of 14 residues. Germline lookup yields CDR1 MNHEY and CDR2 SVGAGI. V was pared by 0 bases and J by 5 bases, with 10 bases between. The CDR3: CASSYSQGYETQYF. In DNA, the CDR3 is TGTGCCAGCAGTTACTCTCAGGGGTACGAGACCCAGTACTTC.

The chain carries TRBV19 and TRBJ1-3; 10 bases are a match to TRBD1. V was clipped by 3 bases and J by 8 bases; unmatched bases: 7. Germline CDR1 LNHDA, CDR2 SQIVND (reference sequence). The CDR3 runs to 15 residues. The CDR3 DNA is TGTGCCAGTAGTATGGGACAGGGGTTTCTAGACACCATATATTTT. The encoded protein is CASSMGQGFLDTIYF.

V and J are TRBV9 and TRBJ2-5, with D possibly being TRBD1 (5 bases). V was clipped by 0 bases and J by 5 bases, with 14 bases between them. Germline values: CDR1 SGDLS, CDR2 YYNGEE. This CDR3 has 15 residues. The CDR3 protein is CASSVEVTASETQYF. The CDR3 bases are TGTGCCAGCAGCGTAGAGGTGACAGCTTCTGAGACCCAGTACTTC.

The chain joins TRBV28 to TRBJ2-7; TRBD2 agrees at 7 bases. Trimming took 7 bases from V and 7 from J; bases not matched to a gene: 10. CDR1 is MDHEN, CDR2 SYDVKM, per germline. The CDR3 is made up of 13 amino acids. CDR3 coding DNA: TGTGCCAGCAAGAGCCCGGGAGGTGGGGAGCAGTACTTC. It codes for CASKSPGGGEQYF. The full variable domain, its missing parts supplied by reference TRBV28 and TRBJ2-7, is DVKVTQSSRYLVKRTGEKVFLECVQDMDHENMFWYRQDPGLGLRLIYFSYDVKMKEKGDIPEGYSVSREKKERFSLILESASTNQTSMYLCASKSPGGGEQYFGPGTRLTVT.